This TCR beta chain was profiled in a study of T-cell reconstitution after alpha-beta-depleted transplantation in children. TCRbeta library preparation incorporated unique molecular identifiers. MiXCR was run by TCRdb on the PCR reads, yielding one entry per CDR3 protein. The data hold about 510,000 distinct CDR3 sequences, with 11% observed a single time. The CDR3 sequence is 15 residues long. V was shortened by 3 bases and J by 5 bases, with 14 bases between the two germline ends. A few counts support this clonotype. The sequencing used PBMCs, mostly from graft donor cells, collected 180 days after TCRalphabeta/CD19-depleted stem cell transplant. This clonotype was obtained from a female patient younger than 10 who had a stem cell transplant for aplastic anemia, so the T cells may come from the graft donor. The chain joins TRBV12-3 or TRBV12-4 to TRBJ1-5, with a tentative D call TRBD1 (5 bases). The CDR3 DNA reads TGTGCCAGCAGTTTCGAGGGGCTACGCTATCAGCCCCAGCATTTT. Protein sequence: CASSFEGLRYQPQHF.